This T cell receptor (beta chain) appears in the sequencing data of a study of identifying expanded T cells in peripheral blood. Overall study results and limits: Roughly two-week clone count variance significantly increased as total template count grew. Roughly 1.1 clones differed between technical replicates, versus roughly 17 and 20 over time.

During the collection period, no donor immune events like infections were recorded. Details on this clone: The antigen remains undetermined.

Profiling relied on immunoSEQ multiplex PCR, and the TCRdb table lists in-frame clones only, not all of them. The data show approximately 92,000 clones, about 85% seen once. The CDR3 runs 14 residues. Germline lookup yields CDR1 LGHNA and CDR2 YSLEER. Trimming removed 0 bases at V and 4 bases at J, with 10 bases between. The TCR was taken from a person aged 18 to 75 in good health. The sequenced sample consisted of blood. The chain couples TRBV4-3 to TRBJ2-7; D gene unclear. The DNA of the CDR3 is TGCGCCAGCAGCCAAGATTTGGGTACGTACGAGCAGTACTTC. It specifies CASSQDLGTYEQYF.